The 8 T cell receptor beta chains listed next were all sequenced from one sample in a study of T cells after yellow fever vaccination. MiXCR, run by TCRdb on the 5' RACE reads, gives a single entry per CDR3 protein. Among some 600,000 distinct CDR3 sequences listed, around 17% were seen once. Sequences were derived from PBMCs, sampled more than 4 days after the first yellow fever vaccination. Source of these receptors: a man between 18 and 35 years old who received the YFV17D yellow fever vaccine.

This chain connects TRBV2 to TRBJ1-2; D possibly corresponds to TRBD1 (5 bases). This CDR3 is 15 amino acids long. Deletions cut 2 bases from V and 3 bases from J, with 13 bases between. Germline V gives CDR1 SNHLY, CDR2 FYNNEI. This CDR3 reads CASSERGQGYYGYTF. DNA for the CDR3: TGTGCCAGCAGTGAACGGGGCCAGGGCTACTATGGCTACACCTTC.

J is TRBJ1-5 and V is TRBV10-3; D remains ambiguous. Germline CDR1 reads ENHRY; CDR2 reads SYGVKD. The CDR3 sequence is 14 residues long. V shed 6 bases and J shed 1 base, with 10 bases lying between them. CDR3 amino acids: CAISRSESNQPQHF. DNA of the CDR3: TGTGCCATCAGCAGGTCAGAGAGCAATCAGCCCCAGCATTTT.

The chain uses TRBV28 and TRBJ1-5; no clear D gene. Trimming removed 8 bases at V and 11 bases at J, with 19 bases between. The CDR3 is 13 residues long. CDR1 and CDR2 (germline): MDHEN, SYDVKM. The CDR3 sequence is CASGSTGFRSQHF. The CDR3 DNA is TGTGCCAGCGGCTCGACGGGATTTAGGTCCCAGCATTTT.

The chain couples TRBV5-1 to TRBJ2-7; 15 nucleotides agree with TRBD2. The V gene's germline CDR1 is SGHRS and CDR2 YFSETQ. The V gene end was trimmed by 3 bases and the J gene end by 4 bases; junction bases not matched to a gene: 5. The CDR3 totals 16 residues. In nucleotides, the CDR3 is TGCGCCAGCAGCTCCGGACTAGCGGGGGGGCAGTACGAGCAGTACTTC. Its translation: CASSSGLAGGQYEQYF.

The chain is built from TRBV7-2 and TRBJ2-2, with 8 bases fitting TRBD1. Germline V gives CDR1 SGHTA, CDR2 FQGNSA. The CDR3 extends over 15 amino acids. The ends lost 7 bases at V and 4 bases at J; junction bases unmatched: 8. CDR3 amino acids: CASNLGQGSTGELFF. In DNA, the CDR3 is TGTGCCAGCAATCTAGGACAGGGTAGCACCGGGGAGCTGTTTTTT.

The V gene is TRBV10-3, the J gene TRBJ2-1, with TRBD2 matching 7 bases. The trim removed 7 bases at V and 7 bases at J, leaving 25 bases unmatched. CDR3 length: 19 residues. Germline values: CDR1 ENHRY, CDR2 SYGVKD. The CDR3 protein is CAITRAGIVSWGGGNEQFF. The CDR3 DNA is TGTGCCATCACCCGAGCGGGAATTGTGTCATGGGGAGGTGGAAATGAGCAGTTCTTC.

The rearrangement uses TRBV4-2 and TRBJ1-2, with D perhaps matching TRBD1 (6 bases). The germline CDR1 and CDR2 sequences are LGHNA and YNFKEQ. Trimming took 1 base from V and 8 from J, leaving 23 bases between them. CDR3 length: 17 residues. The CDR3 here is CASSQAGGEGGNVGYTF. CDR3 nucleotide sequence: TGTGCCAGCAGCCAAGCAGGAGGCGAAGGGGGTAACGTGGGCTACACCTTC.

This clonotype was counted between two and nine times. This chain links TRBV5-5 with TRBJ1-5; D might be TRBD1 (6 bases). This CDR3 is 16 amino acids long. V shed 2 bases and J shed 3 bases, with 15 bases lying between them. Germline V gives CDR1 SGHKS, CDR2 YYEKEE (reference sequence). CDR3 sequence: CASSFIPGANNQPQHF. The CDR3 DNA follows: TGTGCCAGCAGCTTTATCCCAGGGGCCAACAATCAGCCCCAGCATTTT.